Below are 10 T cell receptor beta chains sequenced from a single sample in a study of T-cell memory formation after mild COVID-19. TCRdb re-derived calls from the 5' RACE reads in MiXCR, one entry per CDR3 protein. The sample lists 150,000 to 200,000 distinct CDR3 sequences, around 10% seen once, with approximately 3.8% in the top ten. The sequencing input was PBMCs or a T cell subset sorted from them (not recorded which). Receptors were obtained from a man aged 18 to 30 who had mild COVID-19 (a few samples of this study predate the infection). Cell type and time point are not known.

In its sample, this clonotype was seen once. V and J are TRBV12-3 or TRBV12-4 and TRBJ1-1; 8 bases are shared with TRBD1. This CDR3 contains 12 residues. With V trimmed by 5 bases and J by 9 bases, 5 bases remained unmatched. The CDR3 protein is CASSRQGTKAFF. DNA for the CDR3: TGTGCCAGCAGTCGACAGGGGACTAAAGCTTTCTTT.

There are a few counts of this clonotype. The V gene is TRBV4-1, the J gene TRBJ2-3, with 7 bases aligning to TRBD2. CDR1 is MGHRA, CDR2 YSYEKL, per germline. The CDR3 contains 16 residues. V trimming: 0 bases; J trimming: 2 bases; junction bases outside the gene matches: 5. For the CDR3, the DNA is TGCGCCAGCAGCCAAGAGGGACTACCTAACACAGATACGCAGTATTTT. Protein: CASSQEGLPNTDTQYF.

The chain recombines TRBV20-1 with TRBJ2-1, with D possibly TRBD2 on 5 matching bases. Germline V gene sequence: CDR1 DFQATT, CDR2 SNEGSKA (reference sequence). The CDR3 loop spans 12 amino acids. Trimming took 5 bases from V and 5 from J, leaving 10 bases between them. CDR3 protein: CSAGLGNNEQFF. The CDR3 region has the DNA TGCAGTGCTGGACTGGGGAACAATGAGCAGTTCTTC.

This clonotype was recorded a few times. V gene TRBV7-2 combines with J gene TRBJ2-3; tentatively, D is TRBD2 (7 bases). Germline CDR1 reads SGHTA; CDR2 reads FQGNSA. The CDR3 consists of 16 residues. Deletions cut 8 bases from V and 8 bases from J, with 26 bases between. CDR3 coding DNA: TGTGCCAGCCAAATTTCTAGATCGCGGGGGCCGAGTACGCAGTATTTT. The encoded protein is CASQISRSRGPSTQYF.

This clonotype has just a few counts. The chain uses TRBV20-1 and TRBJ1-4; TRBD1 might be the D (6 bases). Trimming pared 6 bases from V and 4 bases from J, leaving 12 bases between. Germline V gene data show CDR1 as DFQATT and CDR2 as SNEGSKA (reference sequence). This CDR3 has 13 amino acids. CDR3: CSARDNLNEKLFF. DNA for the CDR3: TGCAGTGCCCGGGACAACCTTAATGAAAAACTGTTTTTT.

The rearrangement links TRBV4-3 to TRBJ1-5, with 10 bases aligning to TRBD1. Germline V CDR1 and CDR2: LGHNA, YSLEER. The CDR3 is 15 residues long. Trimming took 1 base from V and 6 from J; bases not matched to a gene: 3. This CDR3 is CASSQGQGASQPQHF. Here the CDR3 DNA reads TGCGCCAGCAGCCAAGGACAGGGGGCTTCTCAGCCCCAGCATTTT.

This clonotype was seen a few times. The rearrangement uses TRBV7-9 and TRBJ1-2, with 8 bases matching TRBD1. CDR1 SEHNR and CDR2 FQNEAQ come from the germline V gene (reference sequence). This CDR3 is built from 17 residues. V gave up 4 bases and J gave up 3 bases; unmatched junction bases: 13. CDR3 sequence: CASSSRGQGRFDYGYTF. CDR3 DNA: TGTGCCAGCAGCTCACGAGGACAGGGAAGGTTTGACTATGGCTACACCTTC. Full variable domain (remainder filled in from reference TRBV7-9 and TRBJ1-2): DTGVSQNPRHKITKRGQNVTFRCDPISEHNRLYWYRQTLGQGPEFLTYFQNEAQLEKSRLLSDRFSAERPKGSFSTLEIQRTEQGDSAMYLCASSSRGQGRFDYGYTFGSGTRLTVV.

The chain uses TRBV5-1 and TRBJ2-1; the match to TRBD1 covers 8 bases. CDR3 size: 15 residues. V was clipped by 4 bases and J by 6 bases; unmatched bases: 9. Germline-derived CDR1 and CDR2 are SGHRS and YFSETQ. The DNA for the CDR3 is TGCGCCAGCAGCAAGGGACAGGAGGGCCCCAATGAGCAGTTCTTC. Its protein is CASSKGQEGPNEQFF.

Many counts were recorded for this clonotype. The V call is TRBV29-1, the J call TRBJ2-1; D is uncertain. Germline CDR1 reads SQVTM; CDR2 reads ANQGSEA. The CDR3 has 15 residues. Trimming cost V 7 bases and J 5 bases, with 21 bases left between them. In DNA, the CDR3 is TGCAGCGCCTCTGACCTCGGCGGAGCGAACAATGAGCAGTTCTTC. Encoded protein: CSASDLGGANNEQFF.

This chain links TRBV10-3 with TRBJ2-3; tentative D call: TRBD2 (6 bases). V was clipped by 4 bases and J by 1 base, with 15 bases between them. This CDR3 spans 16 amino acids. CDR1 is ENHRY, CDR2 SYGVKD, per germline. The CDR3 coding sequence is TGTGCCATCAGTGCTGAACGGGGGACCCGCACAGATACGCAGTATTTT. This sequence encodes CAISAERGTRTDTQYF.